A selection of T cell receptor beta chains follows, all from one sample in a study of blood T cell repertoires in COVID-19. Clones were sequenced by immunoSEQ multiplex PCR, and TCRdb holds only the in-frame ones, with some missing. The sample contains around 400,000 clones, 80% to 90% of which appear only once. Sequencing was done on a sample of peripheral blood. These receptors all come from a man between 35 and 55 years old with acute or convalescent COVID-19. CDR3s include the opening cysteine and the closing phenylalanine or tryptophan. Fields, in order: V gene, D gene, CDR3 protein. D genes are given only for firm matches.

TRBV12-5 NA CASGPSGYEQYF
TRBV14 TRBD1 CASSLYRDSRTDTQYF
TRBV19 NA CASSIEQKRGPQHF
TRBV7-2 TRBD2 CASSHYLLAGVAKNIQYF
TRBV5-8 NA CASRPIRGSYNEQFF
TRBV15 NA CATSRGPTNEKLFF
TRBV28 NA CASSFPSSAPGDYSNQPQHF
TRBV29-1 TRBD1 CSVGEQGPGNTIYF
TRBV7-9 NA CASSRTQGLDGAFF
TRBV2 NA CASSGEGDQGTEAFF
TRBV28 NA CASSPGTEAFF
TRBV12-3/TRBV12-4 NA CASSQGEAFF
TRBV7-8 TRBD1 CASRGQDFYEQYF
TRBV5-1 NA CASSFVAVQNTGELFF
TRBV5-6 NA CASSSLSYEQYF
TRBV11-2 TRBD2 CASSLDVRLAGDSRETQYF
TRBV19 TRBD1 CASSPDREVTEAFF
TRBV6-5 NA CASSGTAYSTDTQYF
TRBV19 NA CASSRIPQGTGANVLTF
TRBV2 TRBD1 CASSFRSGTGRDGYTF
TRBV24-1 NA CATSDPGDTYTGELFF
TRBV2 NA CASSVVSGSYNEQFF
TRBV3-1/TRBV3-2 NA CASSQERELQGYEQYF
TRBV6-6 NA CASGWTEWNTGELFF
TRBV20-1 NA CSTQRTDTQYF
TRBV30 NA CAWNRQDTGELFF
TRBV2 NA CASRRRESEQYF
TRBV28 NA CASSRSRTAKNQPQHF
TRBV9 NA CASSVNEAPQYF
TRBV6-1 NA CASSDAPRGNQPQHF
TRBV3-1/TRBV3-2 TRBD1 CASSVDRGTEAFF
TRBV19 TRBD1 CASSGDRGLNTEAFF
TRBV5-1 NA CASRKQTGLNTEAFF
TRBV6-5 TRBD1 CASSPRTGGNQPQHF
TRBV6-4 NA CANVCRDCNTGELFF
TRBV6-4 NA CASSGESLGTQYF
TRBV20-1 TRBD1 CSASRTGDYGYTF
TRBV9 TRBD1 CASSLGQHNQPQHF
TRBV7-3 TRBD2 CASSITGTSGGAAEQFF
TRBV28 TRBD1 CASNWQGASTNEKLFF
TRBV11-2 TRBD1 CASNRDRDYNEQFF
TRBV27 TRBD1 CASSPRTGGVNEQYF
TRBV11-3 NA CASSLSGMNTEAFF
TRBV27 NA CASSPPLGEAYEQYF
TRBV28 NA CASSYGTEAFF
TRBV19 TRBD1 CASSLTGGHGNQPQHF
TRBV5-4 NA CASNPGTSAEQFF
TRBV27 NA CASRNPTQRSYNEQFF
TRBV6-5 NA CASSYGGPQTTQHF
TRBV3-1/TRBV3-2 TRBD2 CASSQDGTSGYYEQYF
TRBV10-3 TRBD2 CAITKEGLAGGRSSYNEQFF
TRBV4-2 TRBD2 CASSQGLAGGPYF
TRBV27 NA CASSLNRNEQYF
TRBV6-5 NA CASSYDRNTGELFF